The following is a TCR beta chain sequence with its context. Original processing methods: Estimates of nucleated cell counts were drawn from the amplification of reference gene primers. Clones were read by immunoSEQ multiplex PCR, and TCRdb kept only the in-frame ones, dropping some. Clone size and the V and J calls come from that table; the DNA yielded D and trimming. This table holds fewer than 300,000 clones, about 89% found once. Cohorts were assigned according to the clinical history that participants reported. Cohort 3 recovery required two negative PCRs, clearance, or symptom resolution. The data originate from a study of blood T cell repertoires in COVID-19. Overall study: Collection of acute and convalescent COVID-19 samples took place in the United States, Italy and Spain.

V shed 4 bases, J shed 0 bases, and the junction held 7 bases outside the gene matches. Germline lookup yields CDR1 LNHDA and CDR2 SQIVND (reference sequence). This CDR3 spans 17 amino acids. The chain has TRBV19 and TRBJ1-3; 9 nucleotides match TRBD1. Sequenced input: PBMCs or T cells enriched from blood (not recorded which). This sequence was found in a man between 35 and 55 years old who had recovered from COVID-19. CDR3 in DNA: TGTGCCAGTAGTAGGGCACAGGGGGCCTTCTCTGGAAACACCATATATTTT. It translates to CASSRAQGAFSGNTIYF.